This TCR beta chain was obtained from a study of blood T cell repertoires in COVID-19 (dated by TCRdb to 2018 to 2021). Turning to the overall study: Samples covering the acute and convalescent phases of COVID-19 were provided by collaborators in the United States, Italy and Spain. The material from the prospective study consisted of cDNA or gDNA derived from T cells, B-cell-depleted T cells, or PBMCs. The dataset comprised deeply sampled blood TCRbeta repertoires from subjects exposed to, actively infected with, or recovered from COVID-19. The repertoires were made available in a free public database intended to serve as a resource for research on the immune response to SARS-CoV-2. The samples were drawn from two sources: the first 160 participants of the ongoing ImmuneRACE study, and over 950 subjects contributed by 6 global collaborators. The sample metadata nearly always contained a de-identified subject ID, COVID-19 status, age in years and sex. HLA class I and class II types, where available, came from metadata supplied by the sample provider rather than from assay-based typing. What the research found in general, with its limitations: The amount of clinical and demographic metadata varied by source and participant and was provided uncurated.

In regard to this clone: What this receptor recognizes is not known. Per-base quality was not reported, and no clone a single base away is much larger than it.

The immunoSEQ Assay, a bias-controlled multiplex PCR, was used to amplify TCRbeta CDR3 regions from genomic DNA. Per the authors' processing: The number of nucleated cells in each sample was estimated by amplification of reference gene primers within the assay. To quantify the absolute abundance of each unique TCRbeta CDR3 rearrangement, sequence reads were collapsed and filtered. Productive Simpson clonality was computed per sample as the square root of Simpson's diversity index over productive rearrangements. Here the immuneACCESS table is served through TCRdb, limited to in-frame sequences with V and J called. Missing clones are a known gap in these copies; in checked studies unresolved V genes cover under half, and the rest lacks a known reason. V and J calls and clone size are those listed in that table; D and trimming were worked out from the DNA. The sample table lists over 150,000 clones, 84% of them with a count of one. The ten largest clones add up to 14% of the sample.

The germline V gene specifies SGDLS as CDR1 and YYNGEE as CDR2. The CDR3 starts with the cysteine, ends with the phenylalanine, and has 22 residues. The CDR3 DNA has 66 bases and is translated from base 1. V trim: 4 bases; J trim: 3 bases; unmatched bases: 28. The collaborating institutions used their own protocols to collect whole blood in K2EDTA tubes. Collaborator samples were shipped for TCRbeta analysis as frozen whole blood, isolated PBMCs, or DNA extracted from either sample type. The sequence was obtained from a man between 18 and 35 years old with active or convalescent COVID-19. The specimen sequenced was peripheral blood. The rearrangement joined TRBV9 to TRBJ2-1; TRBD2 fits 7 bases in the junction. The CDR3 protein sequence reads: CASSSRSVWAGESFSVYNEQFF. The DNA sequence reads TGTGCCAGCAGCTCCCGGTCGGTCTGGGCGGGAGAAAGCTTTAGTGTCTACAATGAGCAGTTCTTC.